This T cell receptor beta chain was sequenced during a study of ipilimumab plus nivolumab after autologous stem cell transplantation. Losses at the gene ends were 5 bases for V and 4 bases for J; bases not matched to a gene: 13. This CDR3 has 16 residues. The V gene's germline CDR1 is MNHEY and CDR2 SMNVEV (reference sequence). Sequencing used immunoSEQ multiplex PCR; TCRdb keeps in-frame clones, though not all of them. The top ten hold more than 2% of the sample, which has tens of thousands of clones, approximately 86% seen once. The sequenced sample was PBMCs, obtained in a trial of ipilimumab plus nivolumab as post-transplant consolidation. The receptor was derived from a male donor with diffuse large B-cell lymphoma. The chain links TRBV27 to TRBJ1-2, with 7 bases aligning to TRBD1. CDR3 residues: CASSIRSTGSGYGYTF. The DNA for the CDR3 is TGTGCCAGCAGTATACGATCGACAGGGTCGGGCTATGGCTACACCTTC.